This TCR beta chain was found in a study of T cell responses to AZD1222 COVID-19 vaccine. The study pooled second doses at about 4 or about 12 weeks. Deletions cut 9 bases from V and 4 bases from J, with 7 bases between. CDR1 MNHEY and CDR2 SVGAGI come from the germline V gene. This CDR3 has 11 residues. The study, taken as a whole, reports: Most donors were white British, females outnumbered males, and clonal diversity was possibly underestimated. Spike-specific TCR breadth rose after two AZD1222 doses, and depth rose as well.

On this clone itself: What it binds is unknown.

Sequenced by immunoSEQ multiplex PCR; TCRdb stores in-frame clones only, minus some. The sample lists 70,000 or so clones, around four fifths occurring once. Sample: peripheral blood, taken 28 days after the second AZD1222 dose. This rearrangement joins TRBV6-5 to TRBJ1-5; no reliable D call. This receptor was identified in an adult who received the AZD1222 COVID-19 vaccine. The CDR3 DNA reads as TGTGCCAGAGCTTCGAATCAGCCCCAGCATTTT. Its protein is CARASNQPQHF.